These 13 T cell receptor beta chains originate from one sample sequenced in a study of CD8 T cells in Susac syndrome. An amount of RNA that ranged from roughly 0.45 to 1 ug was reverse transcribed with random hexamers. Each CDR3 protein gets one entry after TCRdb re-called the immunoSEQ multiplex PCR reads with MiXCR. The repertoire holds about 130,000 distinct CDR3 sequences, with roughly 94% as singletons. The sample comprised CD4+ T cells from PBMCs. All receptors derive from a human donor with multiple sclerosis.

With regard to this clonotype: At one of its ends the junction is not consistent with the germline gene, which may arise from a read error. The chain has TRBV19 and TRBJ2-3; perhaps TRBD1 as D (6 bases). The CDR3 covers 13 residues. Germline lookup yields CDR1 LNHDA and CDR2 SQIVND (reference sequence). This CDR3 is CASRSTGTTGIAF. CDR3 DNA sequence: TGTGCCAGTAGATCCACCGGGACAACGGGTATCGCTTTT.

V and J are TRBV30 and TRBJ1-2; unclear D gene. CDR3 size: 13 residues. CDR1 and CDR2 from the germline V gene are GTSNPN and SVGIG (reference sequence). Trimming took off 5 bases at V and 0 bases at J, with 10 bases between the two ends. The CDR3 here is CAWGPRSNYGYTF. DNA for the CDR3: TGTGCCTGGGGGCCGAGGTCTAACTATGGCTACACCTTC.

This sequence joins TRBV30 and TRBJ1-1; D gene uncertain. This CDR3 spans 16 amino acids. Per the germline V gene, CDR1 is GTSNPN and CDR2 is SVGIG (reference sequence). The V and J ends lost 0 bases and 5 bases respectively, with 19 bases between them. CDR3 nucleotide sequence: TGTGCCTGGAGTGTACCCGCACCTGTAGCGAGGACTGAAGCTTTCTTT. Translating gives CAWSVPAPVARTEAFF.

This sequence joins TRBV6-6 and TRBJ1-5; 7 bases are a match to TRBD1. Germline CDR1 and CDR2: MNHNY and SVGAGI (reference sequence). V shed 5 bases and J 6 bases; nucleotides not matched to a gene: 7. The CDR3 covers 14 residues. The CDR3: CASSPDRDRQPQHF. As DNA, the CDR3 is TGTGCCAGCAGTCCAGACAGGGACCGTCAGCCCCAGCATTTT.

This CDR3 reads CASSQDLGDSTYQETQYF. The CDR3 DNA sequence: TGTGCCAGCAGCCAAGATCTAGGGGACAGTACCTACCAAGAGACCCAGTACTTC. The chain recombines TRBV4-2 with TRBJ2-5; 7 positions match TRBD1. Germline-derived CDR1 and CDR2 are LGHNA and YNFKEQ. The ends lost 0 bases at V and 0 bases at J; junction bases unmatched: 10. CDR3 length: 18 residues.

The chain links TRBV7-9 to TRBJ1-1, with TRBD1 identical over 7 bases. CDR1 is SEHNR, CDR2 FQNEAQ, per germline (reference sequence). J lost 1 base, V lost 2 bases, and 7 bases had no gene match. This CDR3 spans 16 amino acids. Here the CDR3 reads CASSLTWKGANTEAFF. Written as DNA, the CDR3 is TGTGCCAGCAGCTTAACATGGAAGGGGGCGAACACTGAAGCTTTCTTT.

This clonotype was seen a single time. The rearrangement links TRBV29-1 to TRBJ2-3; 9 bases agree with TRBD1. In germline, CDR1 is SQVTM, CDR2 ANQGSEA. Germline trimming cut 6 bases from V and 6 bases from J; bases unmatched to any gene: 16. This CDR3 has 16 residues. CDR3 amino acids: CSVSLLGQGMLDTQYF. In DNA form, the CDR3 reads TGCAGCGTCTCCTTACTTGGACAGGGGATGTTGGATACGCAGTATTTT.

This clonotype is a singleton in its sample. The chain recombines TRBV5-1 with TRBJ1-1, with 7 bases aligning to TRBD1. Germline V gene sequence: CDR1 SGHRS, CDR2 YFSETQ. The CDR3 has 15 amino acids. Trimming cost V 4 bases and J 4 bases; bases outside gene matches: 10. The CDR3 loop reads CASSGSTGVGTEAFF. In nucleotides, the CDR3 is TGCGCCAGCAGCGGCAGTACAGGGGTTGGCACTGAAGCTTTCTTT.

The chain recombines TRBV3-1 with TRBJ2-4; D is tentatively TRBD1 or TRBD2 (7 bases each). The V end was cut by 5 bases, the J end by 13 bases, with 15 bases between. This CDR3 is built from 12 residues. Germline V gene sequence: CDR1 LGHDT, CDR2 YNNKEL (reference sequence). In DNA form, the CDR3 reads TGTGCCAGCAGCGCGGGAGACAGGGCACAGTACTTC. It yields the protein CASSAGDRAQYF. The variable domain in full, completed from reference TRBV3-1 and TRBJ2-4, reads DTAVSQTPKYLVTQMGNDKSIKCEQNLGHDTMYWYKQDSKKFLKIMFSYNNKELIINETVPNRFSPKSPDKAHLNLHINSLELGDSAVYFCASSAGDRAQYFGAGTRLSVL.

The genes are TRBV19 and TRBJ2-5; 11 bases are shared with TRBD2. Germline V CDR1 and CDR2: LNHDA, SQIVND (reference sequence). V lost 9 bases and J lost 5; bases outside the gene matches: 11. The CDR3 extends over 15 amino acids. CDR3 nucleotide sequence: TGTGCCAGCGAAAATAGCGGGGGGGCCCTCGAGACCCAGTACTTC. As protein: CASENSGGALETQYF.

This clonotype came up once. The V and J genes are TRBV3-1 and TRBJ2-2; D possibly corresponds to TRBD2 (6 bases). V lost 8 bases, J lost 0 bases, and 10 bases lay in between. The CDR3 length is 14 residues. Germline CDR1 and CDR2: LGHDT and YNNKEL (reference sequence). This CDR3 reads CASRREPNTGELFF. The DNA for the CDR3 is TGTGCCAGCCGGCGGGAACCGAACACCGGGGAGCTGTTTTTT.

V usage is TRBV20-1 and J usage is TRBJ2-7; D possibly corresponds to TRBD1 (5 bases). The germline V and J ends were trimmed by 0 bases and 6 bases, with 21 bases remaining between them. The CDR3 is 16 amino acids. The V gene's germline CDR1 is DFQATT and CDR2 SNEGSKA (reference sequence). This CDR3 is CSARDGARAVRAEQYF. As DNA, the CDR3 is TGCAGTGCTAGAGATGGGGCCAGGGCAGTCCGGGCCGAGCAGTACTTC.

The CDR3 protein is CASSLGSVTEETQYF. The CDR3 DNA reads TGCGCCAGCAGCTTAGGGTCTGTGACAGAAGAGACCCAGTACTTC. The J gene is TRBJ2-5, the V gene TRBV5-1; a possible D gene is TRBD1 (5 bases). CDR1 and CDR2 (germline): SGHRS, YFSETQ. This CDR3 is 15 amino acids long. Trimming stripped 2 bases from V and 3 bases from J, with 14 bases between.